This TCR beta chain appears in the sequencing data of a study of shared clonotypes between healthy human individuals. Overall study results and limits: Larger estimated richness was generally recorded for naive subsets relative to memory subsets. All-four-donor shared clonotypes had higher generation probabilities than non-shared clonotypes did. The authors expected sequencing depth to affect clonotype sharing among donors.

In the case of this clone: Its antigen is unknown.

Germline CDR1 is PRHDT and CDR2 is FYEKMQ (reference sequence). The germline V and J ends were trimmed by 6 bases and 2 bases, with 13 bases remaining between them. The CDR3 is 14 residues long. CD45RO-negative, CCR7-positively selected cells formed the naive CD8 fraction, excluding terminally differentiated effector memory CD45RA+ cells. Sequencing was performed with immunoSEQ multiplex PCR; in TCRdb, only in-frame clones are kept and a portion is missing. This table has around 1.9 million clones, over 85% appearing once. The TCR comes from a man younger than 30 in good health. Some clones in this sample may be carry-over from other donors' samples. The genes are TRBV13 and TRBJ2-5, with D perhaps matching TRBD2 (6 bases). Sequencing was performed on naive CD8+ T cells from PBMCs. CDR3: CASSFAGTQETQYF. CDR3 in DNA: TGTGCCAGCAGTTTCGCCGGGACTCAAGAGACCCAGTACTTC.